The 22 T cell receptor beta chains presented below share a single source sample, sequenced in a study of blood T cell repertoires in COVID-19. The assay was immunoSEQ multiplex PCR, and TCRdb's table has in-frame clones only and misses some. The data contain around 82,000 clones, 90% of them singletons. The specimen sequenced was peripheral blood. Receptors were obtained from a human donor in a cohort sampled during active COVID-19.

CDR3 sequence (DNA): TGTGCCAGCAGCGTAGACCCGGGGAGCGGGGTAGTAGATACGCAGTATTTT. Amino acid sequence: CASSVDPGSGVVDTQYF. The J gene is TRBJ2-3, the V gene TRBV9, with 7 bases lining up with TRBD2. CDR3 size: 17 residues. In germline, CDR1 is SGDLS, CDR2 YYNGEE. V shed 0 bases, J shed 5 bases, and the junction held 12 bases outside the gene matches. The full variable domain, with the rest looked up from reference TRBV9 and TRBJ2-3, is DSGVTQTPKHLITATGQRVTLRCSPRSGDLSVYWYQQSLDQGLQFLIQYYNGEERAKGNILERFSAQQFPDLHSELNLSSLELGDSALYFCASSVDPGSGVVDTQYFGPGTRLTVL.

The rearrangement joins TRBV12-5 to TRBJ2-7, with TRBD1 as a possible D gene (6 bases). Germline CDR1 is LGHNT and CDR2 is FRNRAP. CDR3 size: 15 residues. Trimming took off 3 bases at V and 2 bases at J, with 14 bases between the two ends. This CDR3 is CASGFRTEKPYEQYF. The DNA of the CDR3 is TGTGCTAGTGGTTTCCGGACAGAGAAACCCTACGAGCAGTACTTC.

V is TRBV9 and J is TRBJ1-2; 8 bases fit TRBD1. CDR3 length: 15 residues. V trimming: 0 bases; J trimming: 4 bases; junction bases outside the gene matches: 5. Germline loops: CDR1 SGDLS, CDR2 YYNGEE. The CDR3: CASSVDTGGIYGYTF. CDR3 nucleotides: TGTGCCAGCAGCGTAGATACAGGGGGTATCTATGGCTACACCTTC.

This clone was seen a handful of times. As DNA, the CDR3 is TGCGCCAGCAACCCCCGGGGGCTAGCGGTTAACAATGAGCAGTTCTTC. This sequence encodes CASNPRGLAVNNEQFF. The chain couples TRBV10-2 to TRBJ2-1; D may be TRBD2 (7 bases). This CDR3 is built from 16 residues. V lost 7 bases to trimming and J lost 5 bases, with 21 bases between them. Germline V gene data show CDR1 as WSHSY and CDR2 as SAAADI.

The chain links TRBV5-1 to TRBJ2-5; D not certain. Trimming took off 4 bases at V and 5 bases at J, with 12 bases between the two ends. This CDR3 contains 13 residues. Germline CDR1 is SGHRS and CDR2 is YFSETQ. The DNA of the CDR3 is TGCGCCAGCAGCATGGCCCTCAGGGAGACCCAGTACTTC. It is translated as CASSMALRETQYF.

V usage is TRBV5-1 and J usage is TRBJ1-1; D perhaps matches TRBD1 (5 bases). Germline V gene data show CDR1 as SGHRS and CDR2 as YFSETQ. CDR3 length: 14 amino acids. Trimming took off 0 bases at V and 3 bases at J, with 9 bases between the two ends. CDR3: CASSLDGGYTEAFF. CDR3 coding DNA: TGCGCCAGCAGCTTGGACGGGGGATACACTGAAGCTTTCTTT.

This clone was counted only a few times. The V gene is TRBV3-1 (or the pseudogene TRBV3-2), the J gene TRBJ1-1; D ambiguous. CDR3 length: 15 amino acids. Germline values: CDR1 LGHDT, CDR2 YNNKEL (reference sequence). V was pared by 1 base and J by 2 bases, with 11 bases between. DNA of the CDR3: TGTGCCAGCAGCCAAGGTCTGGGCGCTAACACTGAAGCTTTCTTT. The encoded protein is CASSQGLGANTEAFF.

In this sample, this clone turned up a few times. This chain joins TRBV27 and TRBJ2-7; 7 bases fit TRBD1. The CDR3 contains 13 residues. The trim removed 6 bases at V and 2 bases at J, leaving 4 bases unmatched. Germline V gene sequence: CDR1 MNHEY, CDR2 SMNVEV (reference sequence). Here the CDR3 reads CASRAGTAYEQYF. For the CDR3, the DNA is TGTGCCAGCAGGGCCGGGACAGCCTACGAGCAGTACTTC.

The V call is TRBV2, the J call TRBJ2-2, with 7 positions matching TRBD1. This CDR3 has 13 residues. CDR1 is SNHLY, CDR2 FYNNEI, per germline. With V trimmed by 6 bases and J by 7 bases, 5 bases remained unmatched. The CDR3 loop is CASRGGGGGELFF. For the CDR3, the DNA is TGTGCCAGCAGAGGGGGCGGCGGCGGGGAGCTGTTTTTT.

The chain has TRBV10-3 and TRBJ2-2; D is perhaps TRBD1 (6 bases). V shed 3 bases and J shed 4 bases, with 15 bases lying between them. This CDR3 is 16 amino acids long. CDR1 and CDR2 (germline): ENHRY, SYGVKD. The CDR3 DNA reads as TGTGCCATCAGTGAACAGGGAATAGGCGGCACCGGGGAGCTGTTTTTT. Protein: CAISEQGIGGTGELFF.

The chain uses TRBV10-2 and TRBJ2-1, with 10 bases matching TRBD2. The CDR3 is 19 amino acids. CDR1 and CDR2 (germline): WSHSY, SAAADI. The V gene end was trimmed by 8 bases and the J gene end by 2 bases; junction bases not matched to a gene: 18. The CDR3 region has the DNA TGCGCCAGCGGGAGTGGGGTAGCTACTAGCGGGGTGACCTACAATGAGCAGTTCTTC. Residues: CASGSGVATSGVTYNEQFF.

This clone was found once. The chain has TRBV6-5 and TRBJ2-7; 9 positions match TRBD1. The CDR3 has 14 amino acids. With 5 bases clipped from V and 6 bases from J, the junction kept 8 bases outside the gene matches. Germline V gene sequence: CDR1 MNHEY, CDR2 SVGAGI. The CDR3 region is CASSRDRVEVEQYF. DNA for the CDR3: TGTGCCAGCAGTCGGGACAGGGTTGAGGTCGAGCAGTACTTC.

For this clone: Other DNA variants within this sample encode the same CDR3. The rearrangement links TRBV15 to TRBJ2-4; maybe TRBD1 (6 bases). Germline loops: CDR1 LNHNV, CDR2 YYDKDF (reference sequence). CDR3 size: 15 residues. The V end was cut by 0 bases, the J end by 0 bases, with 6 bases between. CDR3 bases: TGTGCCACCAGCAGAGACAGGGGAGCCAAAAACATTCAGTACTTC. It is translated as CATSRDRGAKNIQYF.

This clone was seen once. The CDR3 DNA sequence: TGTGCCAGCAGCGTAGCATCAGGAACGTCTGTCGATGAGCAGTTCTTC. This sequence encodes CASSVASGTSVDEQFF. The V and J genes are TRBV9 and TRBJ2-1; D gene unclear. The CDR3 covers 16 residues. Germline CDR1 is SGDLS and CDR2 is YYNGEE. Trimming removed 0 bases from V and 8 bases from J, with 18 bases in between.

This chain connects TRBV2 to TRBJ1-2; possible D gene TRBD1, 5 bases. The V end lost 8 bases, the J end lost 4 bases, and 17 bases lay between the germline ends. Per the germline V gene, CDR1 is SNHLY and CDR2 is FYNNEI. The CDR3 length is 14 residues. In DNA form, the CDR3 reads TGTGCCAGCCGGGCAGGTGGGGCCTCCTATGGCTACACCTTC. This sequence encodes CASRAGGASYGYTF.

The V and J genes are TRBV6-5 and TRBJ1-5; D not certain. This CDR3 has 13 amino acids. Germline-derived CDR1 and CDR2 are MNHEY and SVGAGI. Trimming cost V 5 bases and J 1 base, with 6 bases left between them. The CDR3 here is CASSLDSNQPQHF. CDR3 in DNA: TGTGCCAGCAGTCTAGACAGCAATCAGCCCCAGCATTTT.

CDR3 nucleotides: TGTGCCTGGAGCAGGGGTAGCGGGGGGAATGAGCAGTTCTTC. This gives the protein CAWSRGSGGNEQFF. The genes are TRBV30 and TRBJ2-1; TRBD2 agrees at 10 bases. CDR3 length: 14 amino acids. J lost 7 bases, V lost 3 bases, and 6 bases had no gene match. Germline V gives CDR1 GTSNPN, CDR2 SVGIG (reference sequence).

This clone was seen more than once but under ten times. The chain uses TRBV6-5 and TRBJ1-1; TRBD1 might be the D (5 bases). The length of the CDR3 is 13 residues. The germline gives CDR1 MNHEY, CDR2 SVGAGI. The germline V and J ends were trimmed by 10 bases and 8 bases, with 20 bases remaining between them. CDR3 DNA sequence: TGTGCCACCTCGACTGAAGGATACAGGGAAGCTTTCTTT. It yields the protein CATSTEGYREAFF.

V is TRBV7-9 and J is TRBJ1-4, with D tentatively TRBD1 (6 bases). CDR1 is SEHNR and CDR2 is FQNEAQ in the germline V gene (reference sequence). V dropped 2 bases and J dropped 8 bases, with 15 bases sitting between them. CDR3 length: 15 amino acids. The CDR3 is CASSLSTGPAEKLFF. CDR3 sequence (DNA): TGTGCCAGCAGCTTATCCACAGGGCCGGCGGAAAAACTGTTTTTT.

This clone came up once. The chain combines TRBV28 with TRBJ1-6; D gene ambiguous. Germline CDR1 and CDR2: MDHEN and SYDVKM. Trimming pared 1 base from V and 2 bases from J, leaving 9 bases between. The CDR3 sequence is 16 residues long. The CDR3 here is CASSLLLGPYNSPLHF. CDR3 bases: TGTGCCAGCAGTTTATTACTGGGCCCCTATAATTCACCCCTCCACTTT.

The genes are TRBV27 and TRBJ1-6; D unclear. This CDR3 spans 15 amino acids. V shed 5 bases and J shed 5 bases, with 13 bases lying between them. Germline V CDR1 and CDR2: MNHEY, SMNVEV (reference sequence). Here the CDR3 DNA reads TGTGCCAGCAGTCTCTTAGGAGTCGATAATTCACCCCTCCACTTT. Its translation is CASSLLGVDNSPLHF.

This chain uses TRBV6-5 with TRBJ2-4; 8 bases match TRBD1. J lost 7 bases, V lost 8 bases, and 7 bases had no gene match. The CDR3 length is 13 residues. CDR1 is MNHEY, CDR2 SVGAGI, per germline. Here the CDR3 reads CASYEQGVNIQYF. Written as DNA, the CDR3 is TGTGCCAGCTACGAACAGGGGGTGAACATTCAGTACTTC.